A selection of T cell receptor beta chains follows, all from one sample in a study of blood T cell repertoires in COVID-19. Profiling relied on immunoSEQ multiplex PCR, and the TCRdb table lists in-frame clones only, not all of them. This table has about 120,000 clones, roughly three quarters appearing once. The sample was peripheral blood. These receptors were obtained from a human donor in a cohort sampled during active COVID-19. The CDR3 runs from the conserved cysteine through the conserved F or W. Each record gives: J gene, D gene, V gene, clone size, CDR3 protein, CDR3 DNA. The D gene is left open where the match is weak. For some rows the clone size is stated as once, few or many, or as a class when expanded; others skip it.

TRBJ2-7 | TRBD2 | TRBV3-1/TRBV3-2 | NA | CASSQETSGFSYEQYF | TGTGCCAGCAGCCAAGAGACTAGCGGGTTTTCCTACGAGCAGTACTTC
TRBJ2-7 | TRBD2 | TRBV5-3 | NA | CARSSGTSGLTIYEQYF | TGTGCCAGAAGCTCCGGGACTAGCGGGCTTACGATCTACGAGCAGTACTTC
TRBJ1-6 | TRBD1 | TRBV7-9 | NA | CASTLPTGVNSPLHF | TGTGCCAGCACCCTTCCGACAGGGGTAAATTCACCCCTCCACTTT
TRBJ1-2 | NA | TRBV2 | NA | CASSKTDYGYTF | TGTGCCAGCAGTAAGACAGACTATGGCTACACCTTC
TRBJ2-7 | NA | TRBV6-5 | NA | CASAGGVEQYF | TGTGCCAGCGCTGGGGGCGTTGAGCAGTACTTC
TRBJ1-4 | NA | TRBV19 | NA | CASSTGPLNEKLFF | TGTGCCAGTAGCACAGGGCCCCTTAATGAAAAACTGTTTTTT
TRBJ1-5 | NA | TRBV28 | once | CASSLIEPNQPQHF | TGTGCCAGCAGTCTAATCGAGCCCAATCAGCCCCAGCATTTT
TRBJ1-4 | TRBD1 | TRBV7-7 | NA | CASSPSTGTGGEGNEKLFF | TGTGCTAGCAGCCCCTCTACCGGGACAGGGGGCGAGGGTAATGAAAAACTGTTTTTT
TRBJ2-7 | NA | TRBV2 | once | CASGGGLPEQYF | TGTGCCAGCGGAGGGGGCTTACCCGAGCAGTACTTC
TRBJ1-1 | NA | TRBV6-5 | NA | CATDGSSMNTEAFF | TGTGCCACTGACGGGAGCAGCATGAACACTGAAGCTTTCTTT
TRBJ1-5 | TRBD1 | TRBV20-1 | few | CSASPRATRRDRSNQPQHF | TGCAGTGCTAGTCCGCGTGCGACCAGGCGGGACAGGTCGAATCAGCCCCAGCATTTT
TRBJ2-7 | TRBD1 | TRBV7-9 | NA | CASTGQGGSYEQYF | TGTGCCAGCACCGGACAGGGTGGCTCCTACGAGCAGTACTTC
TRBJ1-1 | TRBD1 | TRBV27 | NA | CASSYRDSRSEAFF | TGTGCCAGCAGTTACCGGGACAGCAGGTCTGAAGCTTTCTTT
TRBJ2-1 | NA | TRBV10-3 | once | CAISERLPPNEQFF | TGTGCCATCAGTGAGAGACTACCCCCCAATGAGCAGTTCTTC
TRBJ2-7 | TRBD1 | TRBV5-5 | NA | CASSLGTGNYEQYF | TGTGCCAGCAGCCTCGGGACAGGGAACTACGAGCAGTACTTC
TRBJ2-1 | NA | TRBV9 | NA | CASSVLEGAGNEQFF | TGTGCCAGCAGCGTGTTGGAGGGGGCAGGCAATGAGCAGTTCTTC
TRBJ1-2 | TRBD1 | TRBV27 | NA | CASSFLAVGQAYGYTF | TGTGCCAGCAGTTTCCTCGCCGTTGGACAGGCTTATGGCTACACCTTC